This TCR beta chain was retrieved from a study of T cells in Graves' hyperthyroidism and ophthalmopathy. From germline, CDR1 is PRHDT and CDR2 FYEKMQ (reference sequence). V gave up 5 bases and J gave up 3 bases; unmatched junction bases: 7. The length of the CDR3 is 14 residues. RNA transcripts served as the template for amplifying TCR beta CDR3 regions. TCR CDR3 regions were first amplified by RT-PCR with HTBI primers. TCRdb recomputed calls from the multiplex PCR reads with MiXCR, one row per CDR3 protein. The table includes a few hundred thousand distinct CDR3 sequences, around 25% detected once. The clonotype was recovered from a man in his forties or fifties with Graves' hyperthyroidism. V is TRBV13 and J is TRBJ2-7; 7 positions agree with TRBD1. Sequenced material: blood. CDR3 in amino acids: CASSKGARDYEQYF. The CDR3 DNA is TGTGCCAGCAGCAAGGGGGCGAGAGACTACGAGCAGTACTTC.